The 17 T cell receptor beta chains below all came from one sample that was sequenced in a study of blood T cells in healthy people across ages. A sample-barcoded 5' primer and a J-beta primer mix were used in a second PCR of roughly 6 to 11 cycles. TCRdb re-called the 5' RACE reads through MiXCR, storing one row per CDR3 protein. The data show 1.5 million to 2 million distinct CDR3 sequences, about 39% seen once. Sequencing was done on a sample of blood. The receptor set was obtained from a human donor in good health.

This chain links TRBV5-1 with TRBJ2-7; 11 bases align to TRBD2. Germline CDR1 is SGHRS and CDR2 is YFSETQ. This CDR3 has 15 residues. Germline trimming cut 2 bases from V and 7 bases from J; bases unmatched to any gene: 8. The CDR3 DNA sequence: TGCGCCAGCAGCTTTATAGCGGGGGGGCAGGAGGAGCAGTACTTC. It codes for CASSFIAGGQEEQYF.

The count of this clonotype is one. The chain carries TRBV7-3 and TRBJ2-5; the D is unclear. Germline values: CDR1 SGHTA, CDR2 FQGTGA. Trimming removed 3 bases at V and 5 bases at J, with 19 bases between. The CDR3 loop spans 16 amino acids. In DNA form, the CDR3 reads TGTGCCAGCAGCTTGCTCGGCCCCTCAGAATTTGAGACCCAGTACTTC. It is translated as CASSLLGPSEFETQYF.

This clonotype was detected ten times or more. The gene calls are TRBV7-9 and TRBJ2-5; 12 bases align to TRBD1. Trimming took 4 bases from V and 1 from J; bases not matched to a gene: 7. Germline values: CDR1 SEHNR, CDR2 FQNEAQ (reference sequence). The CDR3 has 17 residues. The CDR3 protein is CASSSSGTGGFQETQYF. DNA of the CDR3: TGTGCCAGCAGCTCGTCCGGGACAGGGGGCTTCCAAGAGACCCAGTACTTC.

This rearrangement joins TRBV7-9 to TRBJ2-5; 9 nucleotides line up with TRBD2. The DNA end is a closer match to TRBJ2-7, so the J assignment may be wrong. The V gene's germline CDR1 is SEHNR and CDR2 FQNEAQ (reference sequence). The CDR3 consists of 16 residues. Here the CDR3 reads CASSPGGLAGQYEQYF. The DNA of the CDR3 is TGTGCCAGCAGCCCCGGGGGTCTAGCGGGGCAGTACGAGCAGTACTTC.

This clonotype was detected a few times. CDR3 nucleotides: TGTGCCAGCAGACCCCGGACGGCTGGAAACACCATATATTTT. It is translated as CASRPRTAGNTIYF. The chain has TRBV7-2 and TRBJ1-3; D gene ambiguous. The CDR3 has 14 residues. V was pared by 6 bases and J by 2 bases, with 11 bases between. Per germline, CDR1 SGHTA and CDR2 FQGNSA.

V usage is TRBV12-3 or TRBV12-4 and J usage is TRBJ1-5; D may be TRBD1 (6 bases). Trimming took off 1 base at V and 3 bases at J, with 13 bases between the two ends. This CDR3 is built from 16 residues. The CDR3 here is CASSLGTGMFNQPQHF. Written as DNA, the CDR3 is TGTGCCAGCAGTTTAGGTACAGGGATGTTCAATCAGCCCCAGCATTTT.

For the CDR3, the DNA is TGCAGTGAGCGGGGACAGGGGGCGAAAGAGACCCAGTACTTC. Amino acids: CSERGQGAKETQYF. The chain links TRBV20-1 to TRBJ2-5, with 12 bases aligning to TRBD1. V shed 7 bases, J shed 3 bases, and the junction held 6 bases outside the gene matches. The CDR3 runs 14 residues. Germline-derived CDR1 and CDR2 are DFQATT and SNEGSKA (reference sequence).

The V gene is TRBV20-1, the J gene TRBJ2-3; TRBD2 aligns across 8 bases. The CDR3 totals 15 residues. J was trimmed by 1 base and V by 6 bases; bases with no gene match: 9. CDR1 DFQATT and CDR2 SNEGSKA come from the germline V gene (reference sequence). The CDR3 spells CSAVRLSGGTDTQYF. Here the CDR3 DNA reads TGCAGTGCCGTGAGACTTAGCGGGGGCACAGATACGCAGTATTTT.

The chain recombines TRBV7-2 with TRBJ2-1; tentative D call: TRBD1 (6 bases). There are 14 residues in the CDR3. CDR1 SGHTA and CDR2 FQGNSA come from the germline V gene. V was shortened by 5 bases and J by 7 bases, with 15 bases between the two germline ends. The CDR3 sequence is CASSQPTGLNEQFF. CDR3 nucleotides: TGTGCCAGCAGCCAACCCACAGGGCTTAATGAGCAGTTCTTC.

This clonotype came up a few times. This chain uses TRBV12-3 or TRBV12-4 with TRBJ2-1; D could derive from TRBD1 or TRBD2 (5 bases each). The CDR3 contains 16 residues. V was cut by 6 bases and J by 2 bases, with 17 bases left in between. In nucleotides, the CDR3 is TGTGCCAGCAGCTCTCAGGGAGATCTGGCCTACAATGAGCAGTTCTTC. Translating it yields CASSSQGDLAYNEQFF.

This chain links TRBV12-3 or TRBV12-4 with TRBJ2-2; TRBD1 or TRBD2 may be the D gene (6 bases each). Trimming pared 7 bases from V and 8 bases from J, leaving 20 bases between. This CDR3 has 15 residues. CDR3 in amino acids: CASTFDGGPRGELFF. CDR3 DNA sequence: TGTGCCAGCACATTCGACGGGGGCCCGAGGGGGGAGCTGTTTTTT.

This clonotype was observed a handful of times. The chain joins TRBV29-1 to TRBJ1-1, with 8 nucleotides matching TRBD1. This CDR3 has 14 residues. Unmatched junction bases numbered 10, after V lost 7 bases and J lost 3 bases. From germline, CDR1 is SQVTM and CDR2 ANQGSEA. The CDR3 nucleotides read TGCAGCGACACAGGGGGGCTTTCCTACACTGAAGCTTTCTTT. It is translated as CSDTGGLSYTEAFF.

At least ten counts were recorded for this clonotype. The genes are TRBV6-4 and TRBJ2-1, with 7 bases matching TRBD2. This CDR3 has 13 amino acids. Germline CDR1 and CDR2: MRHNA and SNTAGT. After removal of 4 bases from V and 9 bases from J, the junction contained 6 bases not matched to a gene. CDR3 amino acids: CASSAGTTGEQFF. In nucleotides, the CDR3 is TGTGCCAGCAGTGCCGGGACTACCGGTGAGCAGTTCTTC.

The chain is built from TRBV7-7 and TRBJ2-7; 9 bases agree with TRBD1. Germline trimming cut 4 bases from V and 6 bases from J; bases unmatched to any gene: 4. The CDR3 covers 13 residues. Germline values: CDR1 SSHAT, CDR2 FNYEAQ (reference sequence). CDR3 nucleotides: TGTGCCAGCAGCTGGGACAGGGAAGGCGAGCAGTACTTC. Translating it yields CASSWDREGEQYF. Together with reference TRBV7-7 and TRBJ2-7, the CDR3 gives the full variable domain: GAGVSQSPRYKVTKRGQDVTLRCDPISSHATLYWYQQALGQGPEFLTYFNYEAQPDKSGLPSDRFSAERPEGSISTLTIQRTEQRDSAMYRCASSWDREGEQYFGPGTRLTVT.

This clonotype came up a few times. The chain couples TRBV6-5 to TRBJ1-1; D is undetermined. Between the trimmed V and J ends, which lost 4 bases and 1 base, there was a span of 13 bases. CDR3 size: 15 residues. Germline lookup yields CDR1 MNHEY and CDR2 SVGAGI. The CDR3 spells CASSFYPQANTEAFF. CDR3 sequence (DNA): TGTGCCAGCAGTTTCTACCCGCAGGCGAACACTGAAGCTTTCTTT.

V gene TRBV4-1 combines with J gene TRBJ2-1, with no clear D. The V and J ends lost 3 bases and 9 bases respectively, with 12 bases between them. The CDR3 length is 13 residues. CDR1 is MGHRA, CDR2 YSYEKL, per germline. CDR3 sequence reads: CASSHLKGSEQFF. The CDR3 DNA is TGCGCCAGCAGCCACCTCAAAGGGTCTGAGCAGTTCTTC.

Many counts were recorded for this clonotype. The gene calls are TRBV7-2 and TRBJ1-2; a possible D gene is TRBD1 (5 bases). Per germline, CDR1 SGHTA and CDR2 FQGNSA. Trimming removed 3 bases at V and 2 bases at J, with 10 bases between. The CDR3 totals 14 residues. CDR3: CASSFNRDNYGYTF. The CDR3 DNA reads as TGTGCCAGCAGCTTCAACCGGGACAACTATGGCTACACCTTC.